This T cell receptor (beta chain) was recorded in a study of shared clonotypes between healthy human individuals. Whole-study results and caveats: Naive subsets generally exceeded memory subsets in estimated richness.

Memory CD4+ cells were the fraction left after CD45RA+ naive selection. V lost 0 bases to trimming and J lost 6 bases, with 8 bases between them. CDR1 is MNHEY and CDR2 is SMNVEV in the germline V gene (reference sequence). There are 14 residues in the CDR3. This clone was recorded a few times. Antigen specificity is unknown. Assay used: immunoSEQ multiplex PCR; TCRdb lists only in-frame clones, some missing. The sample includes about 670,000 clones, more than 70% of them seen just once. The rearrangement uses TRBV27 and TRBJ2-2; the D is unclear. Sequenced: memory CD4+ T cells sorted from blood. Subset given: CD45RA-negative fraction. The sequence was obtained from a woman aged 30 to 39 in good health. Here the CDR3 DNA reads TGTGCCAGCAGTTTATCTCGCCCCTCCGGGGAGCTGTTTTTT. Amino acid sequence: CASSLSRPSGELFF.